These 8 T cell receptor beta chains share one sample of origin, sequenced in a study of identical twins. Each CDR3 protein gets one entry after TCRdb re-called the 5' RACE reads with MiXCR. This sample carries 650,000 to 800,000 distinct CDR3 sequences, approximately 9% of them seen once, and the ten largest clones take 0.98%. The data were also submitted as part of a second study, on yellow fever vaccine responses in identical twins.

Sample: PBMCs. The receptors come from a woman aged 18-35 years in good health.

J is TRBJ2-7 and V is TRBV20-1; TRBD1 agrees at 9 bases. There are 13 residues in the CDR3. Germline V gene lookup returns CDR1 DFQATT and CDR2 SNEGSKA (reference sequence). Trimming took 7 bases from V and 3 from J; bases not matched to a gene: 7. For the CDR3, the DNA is TGCAGTGTTTTGGGACAGGGACTCTACGAGCAGTACTTC. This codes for CSVLGQGLYEQYF.

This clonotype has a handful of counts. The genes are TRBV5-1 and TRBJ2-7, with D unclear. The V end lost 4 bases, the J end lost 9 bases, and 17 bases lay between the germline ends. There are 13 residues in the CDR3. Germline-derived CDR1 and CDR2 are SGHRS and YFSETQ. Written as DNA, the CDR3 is TGCGCCAGCAGCGATGCGCTTTCGGTGGGGCAGTACTTC. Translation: CASSDALSVGQYF.

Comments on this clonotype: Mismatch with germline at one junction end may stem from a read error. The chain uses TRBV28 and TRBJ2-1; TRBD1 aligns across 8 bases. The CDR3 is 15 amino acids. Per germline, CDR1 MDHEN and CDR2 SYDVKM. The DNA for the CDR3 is TGTGCCAGCAGTGCCCCGGGCAGGGGGCAAAATGAGCGGTTCTTC. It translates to CASSAPGRGQNERFF.

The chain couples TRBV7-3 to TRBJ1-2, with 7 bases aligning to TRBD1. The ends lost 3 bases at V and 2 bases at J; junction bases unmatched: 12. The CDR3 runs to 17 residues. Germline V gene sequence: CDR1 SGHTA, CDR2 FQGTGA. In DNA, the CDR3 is TGTGCCAGCAGCTTCTCAATTACAGGGGCGGCGAACTATGGCTACACCTTC. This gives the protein CASSFSITGAANYGYTF.

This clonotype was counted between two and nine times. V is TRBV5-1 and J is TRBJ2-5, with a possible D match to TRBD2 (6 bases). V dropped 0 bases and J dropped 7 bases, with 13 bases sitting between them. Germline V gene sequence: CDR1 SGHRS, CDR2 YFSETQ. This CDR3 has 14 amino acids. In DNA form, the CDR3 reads TGCGCCAGCAGCTTGGTAGCCAACGGGGGGACCCAGTACTTC. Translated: CASSLVANGGTQYF.

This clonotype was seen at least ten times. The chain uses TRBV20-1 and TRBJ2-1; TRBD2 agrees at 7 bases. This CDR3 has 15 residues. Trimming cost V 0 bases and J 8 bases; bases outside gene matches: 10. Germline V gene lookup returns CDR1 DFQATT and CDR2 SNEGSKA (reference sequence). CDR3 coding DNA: TGCAGTGCTAGAGATCGTAGCGGGCCTAGAGATGAGCAGTTCTTC. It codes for CSARDRSGPRDEQFF.

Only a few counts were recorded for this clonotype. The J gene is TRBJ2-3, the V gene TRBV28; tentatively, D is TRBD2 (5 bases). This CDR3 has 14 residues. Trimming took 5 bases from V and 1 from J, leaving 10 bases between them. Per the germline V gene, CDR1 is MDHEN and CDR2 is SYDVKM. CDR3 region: CASSKGLRTDTQYF. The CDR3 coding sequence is TGTGCCAGCAGTAAAGGACTCCGCACAGATACGCAGTATTTT.

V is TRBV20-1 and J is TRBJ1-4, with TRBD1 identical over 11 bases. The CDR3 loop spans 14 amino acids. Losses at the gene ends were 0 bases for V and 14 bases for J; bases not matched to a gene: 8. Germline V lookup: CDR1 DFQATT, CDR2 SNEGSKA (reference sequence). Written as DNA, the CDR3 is TGCAGTGCTAGAGAGGGGACAGGGGGTGGGGCCCTGTTTTTT. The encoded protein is CSAREGTGGGALFF.